This T cell receptor (beta chain) was retrieved from a study of cytomegalovirus exposure and HLA in healthy donors. Study outcomes and limitations: The authors later linked a missense DCLRE1C variant to TCR beta V- and J-gene trimming.

This clone was seen only a few times. Its antigen is still unknown. Primers: 60 Vbeta forward and 13 Jbeta reverse. Assay: immunoSEQ multiplex PCR; the TCRdb copy retains only in-frame clones and omits some. Counted here are fewer than 80,000 clones, roughly 74% occurring once; the ten biggest clones make up under 30%. Germline V lookup: CDR1 MDHEN, CDR2 SYDVKM. V was trimmed by 4 bases and J by 2 bases, leaving 6 bases between them. CDR3 size: 13 residues. The sequenced material came from PBMCs. The sequence derives from a woman in her thirties or forties in good health and CMV-seropositive. The chain has TRBV28 and TRBJ2-1, with D possibly TRBD1 on 6 matching bases. DNA for the CDR3: TGTGCCAGCAGTTCAGGGGCCTACAATGAGCAGTTCTTC. Its translation: CASSSGAYNEQFF.